These 17 T cell receptor beta chains share one sample of origin, sequenced in a study of vaccination and CD4 T cells after COVID-19. The Oncomine TCR Beta short-read assay sequenced DNA from cultured CD4+ T cells. TCRdb independently ran MiXCR on the PCR reads; one entry per CDR3 protein. The table has 9,000 to 15,000 distinct CDR3 sequences, about 61% seen once. Noted treatment: approximately nine-day PBMC culture with coronavirus spike peptide pools or control peptides (ViraFEST assay). The antigens of these receptors remain unknown. Material: CD4+ T cells from blood, cultured in vitro. The receptors originated from a human donor who had recovered from COVID-19.

This clonotype appeared a few times. The chain has TRBV6-1 and TRBJ1-4; a possible D gene is TRBD1 (6 bases). V dropped 1 base and J dropped 7 bases, with 10 bases sitting between them. Germline lookup yields CDR1 MNHNS and CDR2 SASEGT. CDR3 length: 14 residues. DNA for the CDR3: TGTGCCAGCAGTGAAGGGGGGGCGGGTGAAAAACTGTTTTTT. It encodes CASSEGGAGEKLFF.

The gene calls are TRBV28 and TRBJ1-5, with a possible D match to TRBD1 (6 bases). Trimming removed 4 bases at V and 4 bases at J, with 14 bases between. This CDR3 contains 15 residues. Germline lookup yields CDR1 MDHEN and CDR2 SYDVKM. CDR3 region: CASSSRSGVNQPQHF. Here the CDR3 DNA reads TGTGCCAGCAGTTCCCGCTCAGGGGTGAATCAGCCCCAGCATTTT.

The gene calls are TRBV19 and TRBJ2-2, with D possibly matching TRBD1 (6 bases). Germline-derived CDR1 and CDR2 are LNHDA and SQIVND (reference sequence). The CDR3 contains 15 residues. V was trimmed by 5 bases and J by 2 bases, leaving 12 bases between them. The CDR3 region is CASSGQGGNTGELFF. CDR3 DNA sequence: TGTGCCAGTAGTGGGCAAGGGGGAAACACCGGGGAGCTGTTTTTT.

This clonotype is termed medium-sized. The rearrangement links TRBV28 to TRBJ2-3; no definite D call. Trimming took off 7 bases at V and 3 bases at J, with 8 bases between the two ends. The CDR3 consists of 12 residues. CDR1 is MDHEN and CDR2 is SYDVKM in the germline V gene. The CDR3 protein is CASKKLTDTQYF. DNA of the CDR3: TGTGCCAGCAAGAAACTGACAGATACGCAGTATTTT.

The rearrangement joins TRBV12-3 or TRBV12-4 to TRBJ1-2, with TRBD1 as a possible D gene (5 bases). V was trimmed by 3 bases and J by 6 bases, leaving 11 bases between them. CDR3 size: 13 residues. The CDR3: CASSFAGTDGYTF. The CDR3 DNA reads TGTGCCAGCAGTTTCGCAGGGACGGATGGCTACACCTTC.

In this sample, this clonotype turned up once. This rearrangement joins TRBV30 to TRBJ1-1; D is unresolved. Germline CDR1 reads GTSNPN; CDR2 reads SVGIG (reference sequence). Trimming pared 4 bases from V and 6 bases from J, leaving 6 bases between. The CDR3 is 10 residues long. CDR3 in DNA: TGTGCCTGGAATGGCGCTGAAGCTTTCTTT. It specifies CAWNGAEAFF.

This sequence joins TRBV20-1 and TRBJ2-1; TRBD1 is a possible D gene (6 bases). Trimming pared 1 base from V and 3 bases from J, leaving 16 bases between. This CDR3 region has 16 residues. Germline V lookup: CDR1 DFQATT, CDR2 SNEGSKA (reference sequence). In DNA, the CDR3 is TGCAGTGCTAGAGCGGCGACAGGAAACCTCTACAATGAGCAGTTCTTC. As protein: CSARAATGNLYNEQFF.

The rearrangement uses TRBV6-5 and TRBJ1-1; 7 bases match TRBD1. This CDR3 spans 15 amino acids. CDR1 MNHEY and CDR2 SVGAGI come from the germline V gene. J gave up 0 bases and V 4 bases, and 5 bases lay outside the gene matches. The DNA for the CDR3 is TGTGCCAGCAGTTTCGACAGGGACCTGAACACTGAAGCTTTCTTT. Amino acids: CASSFDRDLNTEAFF.

The chain uses TRBV5-1 and TRBJ2-7; D is possibly TRBD1 (5 bases). CDR3 length equals 14 residues. V was clipped by 4 bases and J by 1 base, with 12 bases between them. Germline V gene data show CDR1 as SGHRS and CDR2 as YFSETQ. CDR3 DNA sequence: TGCGCCAGCAGCCCGACAGAGGATTCCTACGAGCAGTACTTC. Translated: CASSPTEDSYEQYF.

V gene TRBV7-2 combines with J gene TRBJ1-5, with D perhaps matching TRBD1 (6 bases). V was cut by 1 base and J by 6 bases, with 13 bases left in between. The CDR3 length is 15 residues. The germline V gene encodes CDR1 SGHTA and CDR2 FQGNSA. The CDR3, as DNA: TGTGCCAGCAGCTTAGATGCAGCGGGGGCTCAGCCCCAGCATTTT. This translates into CASSLDAAGAQPQHF.

The rearrangement links TRBV7-9 to TRBJ2-5; TRBD2 aligns across 7 bases. Germline V lookup: CDR1 SEHNR, CDR2 FQNEAQ (reference sequence). The CDR3 length is 16 residues. After removal of 5 bases from V and 2 bases from J, the junction contained 11 bases not matched to a gene. Here the CDR3 DNA reads TGTGCCAGCAGCCCAAAGCGAGCGGGATATCAAGAGACCCAGTACTTC. It specifies CASSPKRAGYQETQYF.

V usage is TRBV6-1 and J usage is TRBJ1-2, with 7 positions matching TRBD1. CDR3 length: 14 residues. The junction had 4 bases not matched to a gene; V was cut back by 2 bases and J by 4 bases. Germline V gene data show CDR1 as MNHNS and CDR2 as SASEGT. This chain's CDR3 is CASSEPGGGYGYTF. The CDR3 DNA follows: TGTGCCAGCAGTGAACCAGGGGGTGGCTATGGCTACACCTTC.

This chain connects TRBV6-1 to TRBJ1-4, with 9 bases matching TRBD1. J was trimmed by 4 bases and V by 10 bases; bases with no gene match: 7. This CDR3 has 14 amino acids. Germline CDR1 MNHNS, CDR2 SASEGT. CDR3 sequence: CAMGQGGDNEKLFF. The DNA of the CDR3 is TGTGCCATGGGACAGGGAGGGGATAATGAAAAACTGTTTTTT.

J is TRBJ2-5 and V is TRBV10-3; 10 nucleotides match TRBD2. Trimming took 2 bases from V and 10 from J; bases not matched to a gene: 4. The CDR3 contains 13 residues. Looked up from germline, CDR1 is ENHRY and CDR2 is SYGVKD. CDR3 amino acids: CAISELAGEVQYF. CDR3 nucleotide sequence: TGTGCCATCAGTGAGCTAGCGGGAGAGGTCCAGTACTTC.

The chain recombines TRBV29-1 with TRBJ2-5; tentative D call: TRBD1 (6 bases). From germline, CDR1 is SQVTM and CDR2 ANQGSEA. The CDR3 runs to 13 residues. Trimming left V 5 bases short and J 2 bases short, with 12 bases between. DNA for the CDR3: TGCAGCGTTCGGGACACCCTACAAGAGACCCAGTACTTC. Amino acid sequence: CSVRDTLQETQYF.

The count of this clonotype is one. The chain joins TRBV14 to TRBJ2-5, with 7 bases aligning to TRBD1. With 5 bases clipped from V and 2 bases from J, the junction kept 2 bases outside the gene matches. The CDR3 is 13 residues long. Germline lookup yields CDR1 SGHDN and CDR2 FVKESK. The CDR3 loop reads CASSRGQQETQYF. DNA for the CDR3: TGTGCCAGCAGCAGGGGACAGCAAGAGACCCAGTACTTC.

The chain combines TRBV25-1 with TRBJ2-2, with D possibly matching TRBD1 (6 bases). Germline V gene sequence: CDR1 MGHDK, CDR2 SYGVNS. The CDR3 has 15 amino acids. The V end lost 2 bases, the J end lost 3 bases, and 10 bases lay between the germline ends. In nucleotides, the CDR3 is TGTGCCAGCAGTGAACAGGGGCTACACACCGGGGAGCTGTTTTTT. Translated, it gives CASSEQGLHTGELFF.